The 17 T cell receptor beta chains below all came from one sample that was sequenced in a study of shared clonotypes between healthy human individuals. Repertoires were generated with immunoSEQ multiplex PCR, while TCRdb's copy carries only in-frame clones and drops some. The sample includes about 2,200,000 clones, more than 85% of them seen just once. Positively selected for CCR7, the CD45RO-negative cells used as naive CD8 cells excluded terminally differentiated effector memory CD45RA+ cells. Sequencing was carried out using naive CD8+ T cells from PBMCs. The receptors originated from a man between 18 and 35 years old in good health. Some clones in this sample may be carry-over from other donors' samples.

This chain links TRBV7-8 with TRBJ1-1, with 7 bases fitting TRBD1. This CDR3 is 16 amino acids long. With V trimmed by 3 bases and J by 0 bases, 7 bases remained unmatched. Germline V gene data show CDR1 as SGHVS and CDR2 as FQNEAQ. CDR3 sequence: CASSLGVTGLNTEAFF. In DNA, the CDR3 is TGTGCCAGCAGCTTGGGAGTGACAGGGTTGAACACTGAAGCTTTCTTT.

The V call is TRBV13, the J call TRBJ2-1, with D perhaps assigned TRBD1 or TRBD2 (5 bases each). The CDR3 spans 15 residues. Germline CDR1 reads PRHDT; CDR2 reads FYEKMQ (reference sequence). Deletions cut 5 bases from V and 5 bases from J, with 16 bases between. The CDR3 loop reads CASSLRGEWNNEQFF. The CDR3 nucleotides are TGTGCCAGCAGCCTGAGAGGGGAGTGGAACAATGAGCAGTTCTTC.

The chain carries TRBV7-2 and TRBJ2-3, with D unresolved. Per the germline V gene, CDR1 is SGHTA and CDR2 is FQGNSA. Trimming stripped 3 bases from V and 1 base from J, with 8 bases between. This CDR3 comprises 14 residues. The CDR3 spells CASSLVTRTDTQYF. Written as DNA, the CDR3 is TGTGCCAGCAGCTTGGTAACCCGCACAGATACGCAGTATTTT.

Concerning this clone itself: At the DNA level, this CDR3 is encoded by other sequences in the same sample as well. V gene TRBV5-6 combines with J gene TRBJ1-5, with D maybe TRBD1 (5 bases). Germline V lookup: CDR1 SGHDT, CDR2 YYEEEE. The CDR3 spans 14 residues. The V end was cut by 2 bases, the J end by 6 bases, with 12 bases between. CDR3 residues: CASSFGQGGQPQHF. CDR3 nucleotides: TGTGCCAGCAGCTTCGGGCAGGGTGGTCAGCCCCAGCATTTT. The full variable domain, its missing parts supplied by reference TRBV5-6 and TRBJ1-5, is DAGVTQSPTHLIKTRGQQVTLRCSPKSGHDTVSWYQQALGQGPQFIFQYYEEEERQRGNFPDRFSGHQFPNYSSELNVNALLLGDSALYLCASSFGQGGQPQHFGDGTRLSIL.

This clone was seen just once. This rearrangement joins TRBV11-2 to TRBJ2-5; weak D call: TRBD1 (7 bases). Germline values: CDR1 SGHAT, CDR2 FQNNGV. This CDR3 contains 12 residues. This CDR3 is CAYRGRGETQYF. The CDR3 nucleotides read TGTGCATACAGGGGCCGGGGGGAGACCCAGTACTTC.

The DNA for the CDR3 is TGCGCCAGCAGCCAAGCGACCGAGGGGGGGAGCTCCTACGAGCAGTACTTC. Translation gives CASSQATEGGSSYEQYF. The rearrangement links TRBV4-1 to TRBJ2-7; D possibly corresponds to TRBD2 (7 bases). The CDR3 runs 17 residues. V dropped 1 base and J dropped 0 bases, with 16 bases sitting between them. CDR1 and CDR2 from the germline V gene are MGHRA and YSYEKL.

CDR3 sequence: CASSPRDVVYNEQFF. In DNA, the CDR3 is TGTGCCAGCAGCCCCCGGGACGTGGTGTACAATGAGCAGTTCTTC. V and J are TRBV7-9 and TRBJ2-1; D tentatively fits TRBD1 or TRBD2 (5 bases each). The CDR3 has 15 residues. V lost 5 bases and J lost 4, with 15 bases in between. CDR1 and CDR2 from the germline V gene are SEHNR and FQNEAQ (reference sequence). Looking up the rest from reference TRBV7-9 and TRBJ2-1 gives the full variable domain: DTGVSQNPRHKITKRGQNVTFRCDPISEHNRLYWYRQTLGQGPEFLTYFQNEAQLEKSRLLSDRFSAERPKGSFSTLEIQRTEQGDSAMYLCASSPRDVVYNEQFFGPGTRLTVL.

This clone was recorded only once. This rearrangement joins TRBV9 to TRBJ2-7; maybe TRBD1 (6 bases). The CDR3 sequence is 15 residues long. Looked up from germline, CDR1 is SGDLS and CDR2 is YYNGEE. V was trimmed by 0 bases and J by 1 base, leaving 11 bases between them. The CDR3 is CASSVGDTTSYEQYF. CDR3 nucleotides: TGTGCCAGCAGCGTAGGGGACACAACATCCTACGAGCAGTACTTC.

This clone has just one count. V and J are TRBV11-2 and TRBJ2-2; possibly TRBD1 for D (5 bases). CDR1 is SGHAT, CDR2 FQNNGV, per germline. V lost 1 base and J lost 5, with 11 bases in between. The CDR3 has 15 residues. The CDR3: CASSLGVRVTGELFF. As DNA, the CDR3 is TGTGCCAGCAGCTTAGGCGTCAGGGTTACCGGGGAGCTGTTTTTT.

The rearrangement uses TRBV11-2 and TRBJ2-7, with D uncertain. Germline lookup yields CDR1 SGHAT and CDR2 FQNNGV. V dropped 5 bases and J dropped 9 bases, with 11 bases sitting between them. The CDR3 is made up of 11 amino acids. The CDR3 region is CASSNSVVQYF. CDR3 bases: TGTGCCAGCAGCAACTCGGTAGTGCAGTACTTC.

The CDR3 DNA is TGCGCCAGCAGCTCAGGACCGAATCAGCCCCAGCATTTT. This gives the protein CASSSGPNQPQHF. The rearrangement uses TRBV5-1 and TRBJ1-5; no clear D. Trimming shortened V by 3 bases and J by 4 bases, and 8 bases separated the two germline ends. This CDR3 is 13 amino acids long. Germline V gives CDR1 SGHRS, CDR2 YFSETQ.

CDR3 DNA sequence: TGTGCCAGCAGCTTGGGGGGATGGATCTTGAACACTGAAGCTTTCTTT. Its translation: CASSLGGWILNTEAFF. This chain connects TRBV5-6 to TRBJ1-1; D ambiguous. Deletions cut 0 bases from V and 0 bases from J, with 12 bases between. Looked up from germline, CDR1 is SGHDT and CDR2 is YYEEEE. The CDR3 loop spans 16 amino acids.

This chain links TRBV6-5 with TRBJ2-2; tentatively, D is TRBD1 (6 bases). The CDR3 sequence is 14 residues long. V was cut by 5 bases and J by 7 bases, with 14 bases left in between. Germline V CDR1 and CDR2: MNHEY, SVGAGI. The CDR3 DNA reads TGTGCCAGCAGTGATACAGGGTTCGGCGGGGAGCTGTTTTTT. Encoded protein: CASSDTGFGGELFF.

The chain combines TRBV29-1 with TRBJ2-7, with D possibly matching TRBD1 (6 bases). Germline CDR1 reads SQVTM; CDR2 reads ANQGSEA. The CDR3 extends over 13 amino acids. V was pared by 7 bases and J by 0 bases, with 13 bases between. The CDR3 region has the DNA TGCAGCGCTCGAGGGGGTGTCTCCTACGAGCAGTACTTC. This sequence encodes CSARGGVSYEQYF.

V is TRBV6-1 and J is TRBJ2-3; the D gene could be TRBD1 or TRBD2 (5 bases each). V lost 2 bases, J lost 6 bases, and 24 bases lay in between. This CDR3 has 18 amino acids. Looked up from germline, CDR1 is MNHNS and CDR2 is SASEGT. The CDR3 DNA follows: TGTGCCAGCAGTGAACTAGGGACCCTAGGTGAAAAGTGGGATACGCAGTATTTT. It specifies CASSELGTLGEKWDTQYF.

The V call is TRBV5-6, the J call TRBJ2-7, with D possibly being TRBD2 (6 bases). From germline, CDR1 is SGHDT and CDR2 YYEEEE. Trimming left V 1 base short and J 6 bases short, with 14 bases between. There are 14 residues in the CDR3. The CDR3 coding sequence is TGTGCCAGCAGCTTGCTAGCGTCGGTCTCCGAGCAGTACTTC. Its translation is CASSLLASVSEQYF.

The CDR3 region is CASSQTYRGVNSGNTIYF. The CDR3 region has the DNA TGCGCCAGCAGCCAGACCTACAGGGGAGTAAACTCTGGAAACACCATATATTTT. This chain connects TRBV4-3 to TRBJ1-3, with 7 bases aligning to TRBD1. J gave up 0 bases and V 3 bases, and 11 bases lay outside the gene matches. The CDR3 loop spans 18 amino acids. Germline V gives CDR1 LGHNA, CDR2 YSLEER.